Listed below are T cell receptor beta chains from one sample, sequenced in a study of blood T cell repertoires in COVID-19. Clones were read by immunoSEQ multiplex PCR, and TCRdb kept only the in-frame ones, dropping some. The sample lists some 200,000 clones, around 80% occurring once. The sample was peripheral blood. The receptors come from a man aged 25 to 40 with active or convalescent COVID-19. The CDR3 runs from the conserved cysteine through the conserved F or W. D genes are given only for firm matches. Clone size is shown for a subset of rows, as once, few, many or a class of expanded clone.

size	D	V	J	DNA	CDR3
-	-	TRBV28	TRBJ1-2	TGTGCCAGCAGTTTATGGTTCCTGGAGGGCCCGGGCTACACCTTC	CASSLWFLEGPGYTF
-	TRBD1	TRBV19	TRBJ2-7	TGTGCCAGTACAGGGGACAGGGACTACGAGCAGTACTTC	CASTGDRDYEQYF
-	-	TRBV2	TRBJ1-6	TGTGCCAGCAACGACCAGGGTAAAAATTCACCCCTCCACTTT	CASNDQGKNSPLHF
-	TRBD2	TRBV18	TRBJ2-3	TGTGCCAGCTCACCACCCTTGGCGGGAGCCTCAGATACGCAGTATTTT	CASSPPLAGASDTQYF
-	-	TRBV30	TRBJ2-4	TGTGCCTGGAGCGGAAGATTCCAGGGAGGCAAAAACATTCAGTACTTC	CAWSGRFQGGKNIQYF
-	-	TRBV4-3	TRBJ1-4	TGCGCCAGCAGCATGAGGTCACCAACTAATGAAAAACTGTTTTTT	CASSMRSPTNEKLFF
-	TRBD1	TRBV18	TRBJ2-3	TGTGCCAGCTCACCACCAGGACAGGGACGCACAGATACGCAGTATTTT	CASSPPGQGRTDTQYF
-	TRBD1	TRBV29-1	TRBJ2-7	TGCAGCGCAGAGACGGAAGAGGGGACAGTACCCTACGAGCAGTACTTC	CSAETEEGTVPYEQYF
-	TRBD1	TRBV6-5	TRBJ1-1	TGTGCCAGCAGGGGGACAGGGGGGAACACTGAAGCTTTCTTT	CASRGTGGNTEAFF
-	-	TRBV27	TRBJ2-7	TGTGCCAGCGGTCAGGGTTACGAGCAGTACTTC	CASGQGYEQYF
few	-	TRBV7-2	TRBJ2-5	TGTGCCAGCAGCTTAGAGGGCGGCCGGGGGACCCAGTACTTC	CASSLEGGRGTQYF
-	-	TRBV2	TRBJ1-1	TGTGCCAGCAGTGAGAGGGACAAAGCTTTCTTT	CASSERDKAFF
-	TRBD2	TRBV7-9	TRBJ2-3	TGTGCCAGCAGCGAAGCGGGAGTGCGTACAGATACGCAGTATTTT	CASSEAGVRTDTQYF
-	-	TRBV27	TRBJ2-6	TGTGCCAGCAGTTTCTCCGGGGCCAACGTCCTGACTTTC	CASSFSGANVLTF
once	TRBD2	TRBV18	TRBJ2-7	TGTGCCAGCTCACCGCGGGAGGTGGGCCGCTCCTACGAGCAGTACTTC	CASSPREVGRSYEQYF
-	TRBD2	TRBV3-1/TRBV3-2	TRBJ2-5	TGTGCCAGCAGTCTGACGAGCGGGGCCCAAGAGACCCAGTACTTC	CASSLTSGAQETQYF
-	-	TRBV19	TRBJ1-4	TGTGCCAGTAGTATCCAGGGGAGTAATGAAAAACTGTTTTTT	CASSIQGSNEKLFF
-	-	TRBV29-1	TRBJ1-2	TGCAGCCCCGGTCCTCTCGCCTTC	CSPGPLAF
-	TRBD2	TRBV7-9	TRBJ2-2	TGTGCCAGCCGCGGGGGGCTCGGAGCCGGGGAGCTGTTTTTT	CASRGGLGAGELFF
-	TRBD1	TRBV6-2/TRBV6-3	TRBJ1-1	TGTGCCAGCAGTCGACAGGGGTCGGGCACTGAAGCTTTCTTT	CASSRQGSGTEAFF
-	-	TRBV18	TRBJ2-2	TGTGCCAGCTCCCCCCTGGCGGCCGGGGAGCTGTTTTTT	CASSPLAAGELFF
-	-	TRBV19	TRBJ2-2	TGTGCCAGTAGTATTAGCCCCAGGGAACCGAACACCGGGGAGCTGTTTTTT	CASSISPREPNTGELFF
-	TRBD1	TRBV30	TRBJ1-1	TGTGCCTGGAACAGGGGGAAATACACTGAAGCTTTCTTT	CAWNRGKYTEAFF
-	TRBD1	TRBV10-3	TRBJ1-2	TGTGCCATCAGCCCGACAGGGCAAGGCTACACCTTC	CAISPTGQGYTF
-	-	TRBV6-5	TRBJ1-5	TGTGCCAGTGCGAGAGGGTGGCAGGAGAATCAGCCCCAGCATTTT	CASARGWQENQPQHF
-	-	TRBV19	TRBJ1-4	TGTGCCAGTAGGATTGCAGCAACTAATGAAAAACTGTTTTTT	CASRIAATNEKLFF
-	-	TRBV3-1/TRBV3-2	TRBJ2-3	TGTGCCAGCAGCCAAGAAACAGGGAGCTCAGATACGCAGTATTTT	CASSQETGSSDTQYF
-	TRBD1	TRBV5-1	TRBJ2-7	TGCGCCAGCAGCCTAGCATCTGGACAGGGCTCCTACGAGCAGTACTTC	CASSLASGQGSYEQYF
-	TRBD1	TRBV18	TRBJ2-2	TGTGCCAGCTCACCCCAGGACAGGGGTGGCACCGGGGAGCTGTTTTTT	CASSPQDRGGTGELFF